This T cell receptor (beta chain) came from a study of T cell responses to AZD1222 COVID-19 vaccine. In germline, CDR1 is MDHEN, CDR2 SYDVKM. The CDR3 has 15 residues. The V segment lost 3 bases and the J segment 3 bases; nucleotides outside the gene matches: 6. Turning to this clone: Its antigen remains unidentified.

Broader study findings: Reportedly, close to half of spike-specific TCRs are directed against unmutated variant regions. The donor cohort was predominantly white British with a female majority, and clonal diversity may have been underestimated. Repertoires in all cases were sampled only once the peak T cell response had passed.

Profiled with immunoSEQ multiplex PCR; TCRdb holds only in-frame clones, not every one. The table includes under 150,000 clones, 85% to 95% detected once. The TCR was taken from an adult in good health. The sample here was peripheral blood, taken on day 0 of AZD1222 vaccination. This chain uses TRBV28 with TRBJ2-3, with 7 positions matching TRBD1. The CDR3, as DNA: TGTGCCAGCAGTTTGGGTACAGGGGAGACAGATACGCAGTATTTT. Encoded protein: CASSLGTGETDTQYF.